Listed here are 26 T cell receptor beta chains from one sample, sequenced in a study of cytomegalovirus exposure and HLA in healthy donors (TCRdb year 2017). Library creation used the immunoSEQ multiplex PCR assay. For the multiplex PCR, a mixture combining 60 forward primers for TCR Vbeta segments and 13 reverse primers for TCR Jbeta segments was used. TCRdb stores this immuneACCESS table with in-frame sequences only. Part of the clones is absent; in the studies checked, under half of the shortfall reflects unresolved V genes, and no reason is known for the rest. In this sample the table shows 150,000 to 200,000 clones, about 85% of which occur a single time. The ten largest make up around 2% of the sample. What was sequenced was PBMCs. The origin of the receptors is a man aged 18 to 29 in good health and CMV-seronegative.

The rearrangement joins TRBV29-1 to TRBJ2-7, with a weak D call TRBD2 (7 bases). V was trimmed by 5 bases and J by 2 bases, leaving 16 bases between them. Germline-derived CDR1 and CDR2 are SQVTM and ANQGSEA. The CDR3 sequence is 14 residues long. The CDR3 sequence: CSVLGGAGTYEQYF. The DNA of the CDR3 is TGCAGCGTTTTAGGGGGGGCAGGGACCTACGAGCAGTACTTC.

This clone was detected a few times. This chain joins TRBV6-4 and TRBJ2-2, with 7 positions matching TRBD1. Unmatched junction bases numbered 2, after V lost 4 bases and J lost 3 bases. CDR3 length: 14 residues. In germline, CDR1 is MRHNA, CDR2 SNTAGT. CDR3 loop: CASSAGTDTGELFF. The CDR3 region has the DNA TGTGCCAGCAGTGCCGGGACAGACACCGGGGAGCTGTTTTTT.

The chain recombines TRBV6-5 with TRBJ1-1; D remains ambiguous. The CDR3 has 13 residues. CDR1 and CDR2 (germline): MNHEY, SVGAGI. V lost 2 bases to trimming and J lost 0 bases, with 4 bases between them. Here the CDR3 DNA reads TGTGCCAGCAGTTACGTAGTGAACACTGAAGCTTTCTTT. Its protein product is CASSYVVNTEAFF.

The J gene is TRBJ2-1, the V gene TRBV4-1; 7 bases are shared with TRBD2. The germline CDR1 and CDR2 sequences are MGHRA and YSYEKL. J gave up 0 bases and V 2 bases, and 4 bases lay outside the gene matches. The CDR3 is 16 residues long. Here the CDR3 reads CASSQTGGSSYNEQFF. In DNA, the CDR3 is TGCGCCAGCAGCCAAACAGGCGGGAGCTCCTACAATGAGCAGTTCTTC.

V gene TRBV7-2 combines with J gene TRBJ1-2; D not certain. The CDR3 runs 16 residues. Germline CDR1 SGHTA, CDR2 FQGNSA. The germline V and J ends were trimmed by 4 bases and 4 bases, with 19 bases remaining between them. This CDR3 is CASSSEPQQVTYGYTF. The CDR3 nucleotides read TGTGCCAGCAGCTCCGAGCCCCAGCAGGTGACCTATGGCTACACCTTC. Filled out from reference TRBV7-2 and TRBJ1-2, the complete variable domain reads GAGVSQSPSNKVTEKGKDVELRCDPISGHTALYWYRQSLGQGLEFLIYFQGNSAPDKSGLPSDRFSAERTGGSVSTLTIQRTQQEDSAVYLCASSSEPQQVTYGYTFGSGTRLTVV.

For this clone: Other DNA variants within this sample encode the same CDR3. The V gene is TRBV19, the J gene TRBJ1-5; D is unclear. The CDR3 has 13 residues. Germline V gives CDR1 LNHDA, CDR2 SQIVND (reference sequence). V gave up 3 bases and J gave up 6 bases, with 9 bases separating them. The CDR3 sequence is CASSIGRGQPQHF. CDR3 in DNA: TGTGCCAGTAGTATTGGTAGAGGTCAGCCCCAGCATTTT.

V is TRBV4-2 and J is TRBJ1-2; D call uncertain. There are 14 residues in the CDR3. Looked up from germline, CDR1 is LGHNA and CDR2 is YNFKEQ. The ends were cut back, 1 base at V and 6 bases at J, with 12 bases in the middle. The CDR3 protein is CASSQGEGGDGYTF. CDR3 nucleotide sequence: TGTGCCAGCAGCCAAGGGGAGGGCGGGGATGGCTACACCTTC.

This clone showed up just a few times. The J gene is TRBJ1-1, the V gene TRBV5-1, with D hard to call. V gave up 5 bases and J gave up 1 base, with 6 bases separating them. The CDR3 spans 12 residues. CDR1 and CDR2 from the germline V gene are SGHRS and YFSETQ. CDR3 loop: CASRTGNTEAFF. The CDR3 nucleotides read TGCGCCAGCAGGACGGGGAACACTGAAGCTTTCTTT.

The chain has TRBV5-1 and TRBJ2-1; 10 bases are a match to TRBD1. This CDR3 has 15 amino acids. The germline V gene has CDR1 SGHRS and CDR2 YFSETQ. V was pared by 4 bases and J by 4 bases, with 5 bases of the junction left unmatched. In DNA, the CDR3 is TGCGCCAGCAGCAAGGGACAGGGGAGGTACAATGAGCAGTTCTTC. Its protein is CASSKGQGRYNEQFF.

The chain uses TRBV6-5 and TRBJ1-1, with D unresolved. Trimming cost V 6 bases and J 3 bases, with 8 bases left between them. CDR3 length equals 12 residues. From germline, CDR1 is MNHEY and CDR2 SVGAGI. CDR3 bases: TGTGCCAGCAGGGCGGGATACACTGAAGCTTTCTTT. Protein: CASRAGYTEAFF.

The CDR3 protein is CASSIAWTSGSSGANVLTF. The CDR3 nucleotides are TGTGCCAGTAGTATAGCCTGGACTAGCGGGAGTTCTGGGGCCAACGTCCTGACTTTC. The rearrangement uses TRBV19 and TRBJ2-6; 13 bases fit TRBD2. CDR1 and CDR2 (germline): LNHDA, SQIVND (reference sequence). This CDR3 is built from 19 residues. Trimming at V came to 1 base and at J to 1 base, leaving 4 bases not matched to a gene. The variable domain in full, completed from reference TRBV19 and TRBJ2-6, reads DGGITQSPKYLFRKEGQNVTLSCEQNLNHDAMYWYRQDPGQGLRLIYYSQIVNDFQKGDIAEGYSVSREKKESFPLTVTSAQKNPTAFYLCASSIAWTSGSSGANVLTFGAGSRLTVL.

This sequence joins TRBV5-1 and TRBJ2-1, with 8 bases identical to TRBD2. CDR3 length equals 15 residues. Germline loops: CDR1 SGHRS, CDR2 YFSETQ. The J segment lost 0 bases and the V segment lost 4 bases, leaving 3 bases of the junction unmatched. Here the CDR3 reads CASSISGSSYNEQFF. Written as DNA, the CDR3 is TGCGCCAGCAGCATCAGCGGGAGCTCCTACAATGAGCAGTTCTTC.

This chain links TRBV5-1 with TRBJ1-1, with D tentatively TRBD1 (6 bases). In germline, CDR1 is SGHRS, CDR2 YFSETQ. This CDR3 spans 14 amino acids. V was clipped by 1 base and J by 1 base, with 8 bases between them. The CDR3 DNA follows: TGCGCCAGCAGCTTGAAACAGGGGAACACTGAAGCTTTCTTT. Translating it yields CASSLKQGNTEAFF.

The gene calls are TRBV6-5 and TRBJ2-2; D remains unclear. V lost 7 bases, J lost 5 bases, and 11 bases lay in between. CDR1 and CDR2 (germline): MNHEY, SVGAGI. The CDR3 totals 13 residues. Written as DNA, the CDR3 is TGTGCCAGCACCAGGCACACTACCGGGGAGCTGTTTTTT. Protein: CASTRHTTGELFF.

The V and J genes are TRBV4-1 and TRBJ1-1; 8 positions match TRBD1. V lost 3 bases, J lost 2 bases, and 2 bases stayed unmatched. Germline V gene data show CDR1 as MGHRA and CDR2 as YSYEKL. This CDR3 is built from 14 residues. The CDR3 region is CASSHSGGNTEAFF. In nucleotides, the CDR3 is TGCGCCAGCAGCCACTCAGGGGGCAACACTGAAGCTTTCTTT.

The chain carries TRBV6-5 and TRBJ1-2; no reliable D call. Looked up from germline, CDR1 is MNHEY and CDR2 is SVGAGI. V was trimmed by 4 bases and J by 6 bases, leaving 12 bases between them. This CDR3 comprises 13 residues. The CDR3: CASSSSGGDGYTF. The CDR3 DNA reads TGTGCCAGCAGTTCCTCTGGCGGGGATGGCTACACCTTC.

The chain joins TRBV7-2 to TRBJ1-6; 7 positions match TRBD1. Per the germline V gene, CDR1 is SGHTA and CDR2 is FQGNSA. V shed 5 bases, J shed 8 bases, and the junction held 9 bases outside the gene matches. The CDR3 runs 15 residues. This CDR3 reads CASSLNRDSYSPLHF. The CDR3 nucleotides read TGTGCCAGCAGCCTTAACCGGGACAGCTATTCACCCCTCCACTTT.

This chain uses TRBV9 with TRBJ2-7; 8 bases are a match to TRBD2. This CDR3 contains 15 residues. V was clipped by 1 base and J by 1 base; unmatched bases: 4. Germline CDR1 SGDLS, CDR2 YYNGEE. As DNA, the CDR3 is TGTGCCAGCAGCGTACTTGCTAGCGGGTCCTACGAGCAGTACTTC. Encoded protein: CASSVLASGSYEQYF.

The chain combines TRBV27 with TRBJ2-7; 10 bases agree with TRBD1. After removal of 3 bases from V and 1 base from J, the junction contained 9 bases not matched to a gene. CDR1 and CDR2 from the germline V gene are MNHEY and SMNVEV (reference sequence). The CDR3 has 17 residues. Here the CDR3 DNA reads TGTGCCAGCAGTTTGCCGGGACAGGGGCCACTATCCTACGAGCAGTACTTC. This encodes CASSLPGQGPLSYEQYF.

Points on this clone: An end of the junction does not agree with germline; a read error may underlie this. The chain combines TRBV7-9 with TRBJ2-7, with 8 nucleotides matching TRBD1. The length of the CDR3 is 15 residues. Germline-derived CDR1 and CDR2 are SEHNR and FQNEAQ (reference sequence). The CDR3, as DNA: TGTTCCAGCAGCTTAATTGGGACAGGCTCCTACGAGCAGTACTTC. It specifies CSSSLIGTGSYEQYF.

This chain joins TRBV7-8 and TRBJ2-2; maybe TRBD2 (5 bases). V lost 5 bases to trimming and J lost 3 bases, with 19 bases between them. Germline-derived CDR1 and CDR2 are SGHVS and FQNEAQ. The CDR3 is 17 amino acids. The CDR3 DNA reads TGTGCCAGCAGCCTAACCAGTAGAGGGCGGCACACCGGGGAGCTGTTTTTT. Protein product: CASSLTSRGRHTGELFF.

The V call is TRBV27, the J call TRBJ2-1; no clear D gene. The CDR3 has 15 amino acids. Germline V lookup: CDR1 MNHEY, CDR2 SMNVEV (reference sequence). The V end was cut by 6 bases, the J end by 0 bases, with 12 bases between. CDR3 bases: TGTGCCAGCAGGTCGCTCCTCAGCTCCTACAATGAGCAGTTCTTC. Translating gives CASRSLLSSYNEQFF.

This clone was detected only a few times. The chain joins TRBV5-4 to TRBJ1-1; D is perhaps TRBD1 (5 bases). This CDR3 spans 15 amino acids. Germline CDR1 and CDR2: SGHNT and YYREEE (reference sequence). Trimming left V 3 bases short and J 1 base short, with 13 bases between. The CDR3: CASSSYDRENTEAFF. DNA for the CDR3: TGTGCCAGCAGCTCATACGACAGAGAGAACACTGAAGCTTTCTTT.

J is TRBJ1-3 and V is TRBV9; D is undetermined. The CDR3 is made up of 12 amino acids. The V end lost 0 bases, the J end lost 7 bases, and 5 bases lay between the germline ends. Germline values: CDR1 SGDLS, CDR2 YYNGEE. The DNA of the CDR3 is TGTGCCAGCAGCGTAGGAGGGAACACCATATATTTT. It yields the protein CASSVGGNTIYF. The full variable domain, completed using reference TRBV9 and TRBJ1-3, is DSGVTQTPKHLITATGQRVTLRCSPRSGDLSVYWYQQSLDQGLQFLIQYYNGEERAKGNILERFSAQQFPDLHSELNLSSLELGDSALYFCASSVGGNTIYFGEGSWLTVV.

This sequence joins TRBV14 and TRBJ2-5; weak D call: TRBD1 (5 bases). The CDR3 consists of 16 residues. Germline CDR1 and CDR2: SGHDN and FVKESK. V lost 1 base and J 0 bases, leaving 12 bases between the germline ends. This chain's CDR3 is CASSQAWSGYQETQYF. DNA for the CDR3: TGTGCCAGCAGCCAAGCGTGGTCAGGGTACCAAGAGACCCAGTACTTC.

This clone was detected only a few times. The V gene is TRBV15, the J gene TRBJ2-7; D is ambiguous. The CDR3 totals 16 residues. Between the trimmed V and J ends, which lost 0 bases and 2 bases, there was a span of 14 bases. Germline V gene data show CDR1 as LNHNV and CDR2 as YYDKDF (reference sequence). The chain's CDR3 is CATSRERMVPPYEQYF. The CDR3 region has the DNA TGTGCCACCAGCAGAGAGAGGATGGTCCCTCCCTACGAGCAGTACTTC.